Listed here are 24 T cell receptor beta chains from one sample, sequenced in a study of T cell changes during pregnancy in multiple sclerosis. Produced via immunoSEQ multiplex PCR; TCRdb's table is partial and in-frame only. The profile shows around 35,000 clones, about nine tenths of them singletons. This specimen consisted of CD8+ T cells from peripheral blood mononuclear cells, obtained in the first trimester of pregnancy. Source of these receptors: a female donor with multiple sclerosis, enrolled in a pregnancy study.

The rearrangement uses TRBV27 and TRBJ2-1; D not certain. Germline-derived CDR1 and CDR2 are MNHEY and SMNVEV (reference sequence). With 0 bases removed from V and 6 bases from J, the gap between germline ends came to 6 bases. This CDR3 contains 13 residues. The DNA of the CDR3 is TGTGCCAGCAGTTTATCGAGAGCCAATGAGCAGTTCTTC. Translation gives CASSLSRANEQFF.

The rearrangement links TRBV19 to TRBJ2-2; perhaps TRBD2 as D (5 bases). This CDR3 is 13 amino acids long. The germline V and J ends were trimmed by 2 bases and 7 bases, with 8 bases remaining between them. The germline CDR1 and CDR2 sequences are LNHDA and SQIVND (reference sequence). CDR3 loop: CASSISAGGELFF. The DNA for the CDR3 is TGTGCCAGTAGTATATCGGCGGGCGGGGAGCTGTTTTTT.

The rearrangement uses TRBV13 and TRBJ2-7; the match to TRBD2 covers 9 bases. V was clipped by 0 bases and J by 2 bases; unmatched bases: 2. CDR3 length: 15 residues. CDR1 is PRHDT, CDR2 FYEKMQ, per germline (reference sequence). The CDR3 here is CASSLGSGRPYEQYF. CDR3 bases: TGTGCCAGCAGCTTAGGCAGCGGGAGGCCCTACGAGCAGTACTTC.

V and J are TRBV27 and TRBJ2-7, with TRBD2 matching over 9 bases. The V gene's germline CDR1 is MNHEY and CDR2 SMNVEV (reference sequence). There are 15 residues in the CDR3. J lost 3 bases, V lost 5 bases, and 8 bases had no gene match. The CDR3 region is CASSASGKELYEQYF. CDR3 nucleotide sequence: TGTGCCAGCAGTGCTAGCGGGAAGGAACTCTACGAGCAGTACTTC.

V gene TRBV5-4 combines with J gene TRBJ1-1, with unresolved D. Deletions cut 4 bases from V and 0 bases from J, with 7 bases between. This CDR3 region has 13 residues. The V gene's germline CDR1 is SGHNT and CDR2 YYREEE (reference sequence). The CDR3 sequence: CASSIEMNTEAFF. The CDR3 nucleotides read TGTGCCAGCAGCATTGAGATGAACACTGAAGCTTTCTTT.

This sequence joins TRBV28 and TRBJ2-3; D unresolved. This CDR3 is built from 15 residues. Germline CDR1 reads MDHEN; CDR2 reads SYDVKM. Deletions cut 6 bases from V and 3 bases from J, with 16 bases between. The CDR3 DNA reads as TGTGCCAGCAGCCCCGTTTTTTCCCTTACAGATACGCAGTATTTT. Amino acid sequence: CASSPVFSLTDTQYF.

CDR3 DNA: TGTGCCAGTAGTATTGGGGCGCGGGGTGATCGGTTCTTC. Translating gives CASSIGARGDRFF. The chain has TRBV19 and TRBJ2-1; possible D gene TRBD2, 6 bases. V was cut by 3 bases and J by 15 bases, with 18 bases left in between. The CDR3 length is 13 residues. The germline V gene encodes CDR1 LNHDA and CDR2 SQIVND (reference sequence).

V usage is TRBV7-9 and J usage is TRBJ2-6; 12 nucleotides match TRBD1. Losses at the gene ends were 0 bases for V and 1 base for J; bases not matched to a gene: 4. Per the germline V gene, CDR1 is SEHNR and CDR2 is FQNEAQ (reference sequence). This CDR3 has 19 amino acids. CDR3 residues: CASSLAGTGGGSGANVLTF. The DNA of the CDR3 is TGTGCCAGCAGCTTAGCGGGGACAGGGGGCGGGTCTGGGGCCAACGTCCTGACTTTC. The whole variable domain, remainder taken from reference TRBV7-9 and TRBJ2-6, is DTGVSQNPRHKITKRGQNVTFRCDPISEHNRLYWYRQTLGQGPEFLTYFQNEAQLEKSRLLSDRFSAERPKGSFSTLEIQRTEQGDSAMYLCASSLAGTGGGSGANVLTFGAGSRLTVL.

The chain uses TRBV4-3 and TRBJ2-1; D not certain. In germline, CDR1 is LGHNA, CDR2 YSLEER. The CDR3 is 18 residues long. Between the trimmed V and J ends, which lost 0 bases and 2 bases, there was a span of 17 bases. The CDR3 coding sequence is TGCGCCAGCAGCCAAGATGGTATTCAGTTATTTACCTACAATGAGCAGTTCTTC. Translation gives CASSQDGIQLFTYNEQFF.

The rearrangement joins TRBV18 to TRBJ2-1, with TRBD2 identical over 9 bases. The CDR3 runs 14 residues. J gave up 9 bases and V 2 bases, and 5 bases lay outside the gene matches. Germline V gene sequence: CDR1 KGHSH, CDR2 LQKENI. CDR3 in amino acids: CASSPISGSIEQFF. The CDR3, as DNA: TGTGCCAGCTCACCAATTAGCGGGAGTATTGAGCAGTTCTTC. Filled out from reference TRBV18 and TRBJ2-1, the complete variable domain reads NAGVMQNPRHLVRRRGQEARLRCSPMKGHSHVYWYRQLPEEGLKFMVYLQKENIIDESGMPKERFSAEFPKEGPSILRIQQVVRGDSAAYFCASSPISGSIEQFFGPGTRLTVL.

This sequence joins TRBV19 and TRBJ1-2; D might be TRBD1 (5 bases). V lost 4 bases to trimming and J lost 4 bases, with 16 bases between them. From germline, CDR1 is LNHDA and CDR2 SQIVND (reference sequence). The CDR3 contains 15 residues. Written as DNA, the CDR3 is TGTGCCAGTAGTAATGACCCAGGGCTGGTCTATGGCTACACCTTC. Translation gives CASSNDPGLVYGYTF.

The chain links TRBV7-9 to TRBJ2-1; maybe TRBD2 (6 bases). V was pared by 1 base and J by 7 bases, with 11 bases between. The CDR3 is 14 amino acids. Germline V lookup: CDR1 SEHNR, CDR2 FQNEAQ (reference sequence). In DNA form, the CDR3 reads TGTGCCAGCAGCTTAGAGGCGGGATCGAATGAGCAGTTCTTC. It translates to CASSLEAGSNEQFF.

This chain connects TRBV12-5 to TRBJ1-1; possible D gene TRBD1, 6 bases. CDR3 length: 15 amino acids. V was trimmed by 5 bases and J by 7 bases, leaving 20 bases between them. CDR1 is LGHNT and CDR2 is FRNRAP in the germline V gene. The CDR3 DNA is TGTGCTAGTGGTACCTCCCCTGGACAGACCTATGAAGCTTTCTTT. Protein: CASGTSPGQTYEAFF.

The chain uses TRBV9 and TRBJ2-7; 8 bases agree with TRBD1. The J segment lost 3 bases and the V segment lost 0 bases, leaving 2 bases of the junction unmatched. The length of the CDR3 is 14 residues. Germline CDR1 is SGDLS and CDR2 is YYNGEE. The DNA of the CDR3 is TGTGCCAGCAGCGTAGGACAGGGGCTCTACGAGCAGTACTTC. Translation: CASSVGQGLYEQYF. Full variable domain (rest looked up from reference TRBV9 and TRBJ2-7): DSGVTQTPKHLITATGQRVTLRCSPRSGDLSVYWYQQSLDQGLQFLIQYYNGEERAKGNILERFSAQQFPDLHSELNLSSLELGDSALYFCASSVGQGLYEQYFGPGTRLTVT.

The chain is built from TRBV5-4 and TRBJ1-1; D not certain. The V end was cut by 4 bases, the J end by 6 bases, with 7 bases between. The CDR3 has 11 amino acids. Germline loops: CDR1 SGHNT, CDR2 YYREEE (reference sequence). CDR3 in amino acids: CASSRDAEAFF. In DNA form, the CDR3 reads TGTGCCAGCAGCCGGGATGCTGAAGCTTTCTTT.

The chain carries TRBV27 and TRBJ1-1; D possibly corresponds to TRBD1 (5 bases). The CDR3 contains 15 residues. Germline V CDR1 and CDR2: MNHEY, SMNVEV (reference sequence). The V end was cut by 6 bases, the J end by 3 bases, with 17 bases between. Here the CDR3 DNA reads TGTGCCAGCAGCCAAACCCCCCCCAGGGACACTGAAGCTTTCTTT. Protein: CASSQTPPRDTEAFF.

The V gene is TRBV28, the J gene TRBJ2-7; 7 bases fit TRBD1. The CDR3 spans 15 residues. Trimming removed 5 bases from V and 5 bases from J; junction bases left unmatched: 12. CDR1 and CDR2 (germline): MDHEN, SYDVKM. In nucleotides, the CDR3 is TGTGCCAGCAGTACTGAGGAATGGGACAGCAACGAGCAGTACTTC. It specifies CASSTEEWDSNEQYF.

The chain couples TRBV27 to TRBJ2-5, with 12 bases fitting TRBD1. The CDR3 length is 14 residues. Unmatched junction bases numbered 3, after V lost 5 bases and J lost 5 bases. Per germline, CDR1 MNHEY and CDR2 SMNVEV (reference sequence). The CDR3 region is CASSGDRGPETQYF. In nucleotides, the CDR3 is TGTGCCAGCAGTGGGGACAGGGGGCCGGAGACCCAGTACTTC.

The chain combines TRBV18 with TRBJ1-2; D perhaps matches TRBD1 (5 bases). V lost 4 bases, J lost 1 base, and 16 bases lay in between. Germline V gene data show CDR1 as KGHSH and CDR2 as LQKENI. The CDR3 is 16 amino acids. This CDR3 is CASSRLRQLSNYGYTF. CDR3 nucleotides: TGTGCCAGCTCACGTCTCCGACAGCTAAGTAACTATGGCTACACCTTC.

This clone was counted only a few times. The genes are TRBV6-1 and TRBJ2-1, with D possibly matching TRBD2 (6 bases). The germline V and J ends were trimmed by 10 bases and 5 bases, with 15 bases remaining between them. Germline lookup yields CDR1 MNHNS and CDR2 SASEGT. The CDR3 spans 13 residues. The CDR3 nucleotides are TGTGCCACCGGAGCTAGCGAACACAATGAGCAGTTCTTC. The encoded protein is CATGASEHNEQFF.

J is TRBJ2-3 and V is TRBV7-6; 10 bases line up with TRBD1. CDR3 length: 15 residues. Germline assignment: CDR1 SGHVS and CDR2 FNYEAQ. The V and J ends lost 4 bases and 2 bases, in that order; junction bases with no gene match: 3. For the CDR3, the DNA is TGTGCCAGCAGCTCGGGACAGGGGCACACAGATACGCAGTATTTT. This codes for CASSSGQGHTDTQYF.

The J gene is TRBJ1-1, the V gene TRBV7-9, with 10 positions matching TRBD1. V was pared by 5 bases and J by 5 bases, with 5 bases of the junction left unmatched. The CDR3 extends over 14 amino acids. Germline V lookup: CDR1 SEHNR, CDR2 FQNEAQ (reference sequence). The CDR3 reads CASSPRQGATEAFF. The CDR3 coding sequence is TGTGCCAGCAGCCCCCGACAGGGGGCTACTGAAGCTTTCTTT.

In this sample, this clone turned up many times. V usage is TRBV4-2 and J usage is TRBJ2-1; 9 positions match TRBD2. With V trimmed by 1 base and J by 3 bases, 1 base remained unmatched. This CDR3 has 15 amino acids. CDR1 is LGHNA and CDR2 is YNFKEQ in the germline V gene. The chain's CDR3 is CASSQGLADYNEQFF. CDR3 bases: TGTGCCAGCAGCCAAGGACTAGCGGACTACAATGAGCAGTTCTTC.

The chain employs TRBV5-4 and TRBJ2-7; maybe TRBD2 (6 bases). Germline V gives CDR1 SGHNT, CDR2 YYREEE (reference sequence). The CDR3 runs 13 residues. V dropped 2 bases and J dropped 6 bases, with 12 bases sitting between them. The CDR3 protein is CASSFGGGPEQYF. The CDR3 coding sequence is TGTGCCAGCAGCTTTGGAGGAGGGCCCGAGCAGTACTTC.